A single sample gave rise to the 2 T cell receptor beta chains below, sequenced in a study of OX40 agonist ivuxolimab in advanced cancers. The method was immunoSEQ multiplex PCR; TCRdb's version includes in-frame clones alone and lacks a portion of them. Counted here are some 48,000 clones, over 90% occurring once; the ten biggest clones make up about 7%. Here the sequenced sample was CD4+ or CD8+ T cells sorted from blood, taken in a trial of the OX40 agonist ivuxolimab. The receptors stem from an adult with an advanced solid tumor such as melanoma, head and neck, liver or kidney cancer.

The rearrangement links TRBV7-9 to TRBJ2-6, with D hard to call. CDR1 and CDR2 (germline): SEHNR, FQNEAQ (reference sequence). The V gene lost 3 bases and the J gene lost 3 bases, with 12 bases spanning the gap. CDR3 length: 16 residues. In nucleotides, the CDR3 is TGTGCCAGCAGCTTTATACGGCCGAATGGGGCCAACGTCCTGACTTTC. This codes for CASSFIRPNGANVLTF.

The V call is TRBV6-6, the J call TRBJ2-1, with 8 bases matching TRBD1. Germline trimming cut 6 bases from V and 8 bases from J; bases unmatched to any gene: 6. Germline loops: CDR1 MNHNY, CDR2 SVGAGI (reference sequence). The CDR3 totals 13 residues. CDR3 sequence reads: CASRQGERDEQFF. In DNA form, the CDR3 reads TGTGCCAGCAGACAGGGGGAACGGGATGAGCAGTTCTTC.